Listed here are 2 T cell receptor beta chains from one sample, sequenced in a study of blood T cell repertoires in COVID-19. Sequencing was performed with immunoSEQ multiplex PCR; in TCRdb, only in-frame clones are kept and a portion is missing. Altogether over 150,000 clones are present, 65% to 80% being singletons, with the ten largest covering around 12%. Material: peripheral blood. These receptors all stem from a woman between 50 and 59 years old with acute or convalescent COVID-19.

The chain has TRBV19 and TRBJ2-1, with TRBD2 identical over 13 bases. This CDR3 spans 15 amino acids. V was pared by 6 bases and J by 5 bases, with 4 bases of the junction left unmatched. CDR1 and CDR2 from the germline V gene are LNHDA and SQIVND (reference sequence). CDR3 residues: CASSWGLAGNNEQFF. The CDR3 nucleotides read TGTGCCAGTAGCTGGGGACTAGCGGGGAACAATGAGCAGTTCTTC.

This chain uses TRBV2 with TRBJ2-1; 9 nucleotides agree with TRBD2. Germline CDR1 is SNHLY and CDR2 is FYNNEI. This CDR3 is 14 amino acids long. Trimming removed 6 bases from V and 5 bases from J; junction bases left unmatched: 5. CDR3 region: CASRLAGLNNEQFF. The DNA of the CDR3 is TGTGCCAGCAGACTAGCGGGTCTAAACAATGAGCAGTTCTTC.